This entry is about one T cell receptor (beta chain). The CDR3 contains 13 residues. Trimming stripped 4 bases from V and 4 bases from J, with 8 bases between. The record originates from a study of control samples from healthy donors and cancer patients. The table came from immunoSEQ multiplex PCR; TCRdb's copy has only in-frame clones and leaves some out. The data show roughly 200,000 clones, with roughly nine tenths seen just once and less than 2% held by the top ten. The chain employs TRBV12-3 or TRBV12-4 and TRBJ1-5, with D maybe TRBD1 (6 bases). Sequences were obtained from blood. This receptor was identified in a young man in good health. CDR3 DNA sequence: TGTGCCAGCAGTTGGGGACAAAATCAGCCCCAGCATTTT. Translated: CASSWGQNQPQHF.